This T cell receptor beta chain was found in a study of T-cell reconstitution after alpha-beta-depleted transplantation in children. In this sample, this clonotype turned up many times. Using unique molecular identifiers, the investigators prepared the TCRbeta library. MiXCR, run by TCRdb on the PCR reads, gives a single entry per CDR3 protein. Of around 210,000 distinct CDR3 sequences in the sample, 6.6% were seen once. The CDR3 is 14 residues long. Trimming left V 3 bases short and J 0 bases short, with 9 bases between. Looked up from germline, CDR1 is SGHRS and CDR2 is YFSETQ. This TCR derives from a boy between 2 and 10 years old with acute lymphoblastic leukemia, due to receive a stem cell transplant. The source was PBMCs, collected before TCRalphabeta/CD19-depleted stem cell transplant. The rearrangement links TRBV5-1 to TRBJ1-1, with unresolved D. The CDR3 DNA follows: TGCGCCAGCAGCTCTCAGACCATGAACACTGAAGCTTTCTTT. As protein: CASSSQTMNTEAFF. Together with reference TRBV5-1 and TRBJ1-1, the CDR3 gives the full variable domain: KAGVTQTPRYLIKTRGQQVTLSCSPISGHRSVSWYQQTPGQGLQFLFEYFSETQRNKGNFPGRFSGRQFSNSRSEMNVSTLELGDSALYLCASSSQTMNTEAFFGQGTRLTVV.